Here is one TCR beta chain with its context. Germline V CDR1 and CDR2: MGHDK, SYGVNS. The CDR3 runs 15 residues. Germline trimming cut 0 bases from V and 8 bases from J; bases unmatched to any gene: 9. This sample stems from a study of CD8+CD57+ T cells in acquired aplastic anemia. At the level of the study: Across the sorted CD4+ and CD8+ cells, DNA amounts averaged 3.2 ug.

Patients picked for sequencing had shown CD8+CD57+ cell expansion detected by flow cytometry. It was genomic DNA that served as the template for profiling TCR beta VDJ and CDR3. A single record per CDR3 protein comes from TCRdb applying MiXCR to the reads. The profile shows some 180,000 distinct CDR3 sequences, roughly three fifths of them singletons. The sequencing sample was made of sorted CD4+, CD8+, or CD8+CD57+ T cells (not recorded which) from PBMCs. The clonotype was recovered from a human donor with aplastic anemia. This chain uses TRBV25-1 with TRBJ1-2; 7 bases map to TRBD1. The CDR3 reads CASSEYYGGGGGYTF. In DNA form, the CDR3 reads TGTGCCAGCAGTGAATATTATGGAGGGGGCGGCGGCTACACCTTC.